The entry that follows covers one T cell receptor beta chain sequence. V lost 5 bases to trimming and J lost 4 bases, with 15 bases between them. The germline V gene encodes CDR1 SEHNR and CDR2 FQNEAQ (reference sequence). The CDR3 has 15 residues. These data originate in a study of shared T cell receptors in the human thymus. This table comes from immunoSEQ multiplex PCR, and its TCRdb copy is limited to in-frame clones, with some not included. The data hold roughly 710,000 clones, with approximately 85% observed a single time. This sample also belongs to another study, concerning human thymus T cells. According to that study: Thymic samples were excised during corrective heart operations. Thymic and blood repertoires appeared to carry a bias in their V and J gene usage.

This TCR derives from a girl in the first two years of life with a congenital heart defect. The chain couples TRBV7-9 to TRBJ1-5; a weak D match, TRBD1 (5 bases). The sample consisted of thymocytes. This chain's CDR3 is CASSAGVGPNQPQHF. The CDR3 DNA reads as TGTGCCAGCAGCGCCGGAGTGGGGCCTAATCAGCCCCAGCATTTT.